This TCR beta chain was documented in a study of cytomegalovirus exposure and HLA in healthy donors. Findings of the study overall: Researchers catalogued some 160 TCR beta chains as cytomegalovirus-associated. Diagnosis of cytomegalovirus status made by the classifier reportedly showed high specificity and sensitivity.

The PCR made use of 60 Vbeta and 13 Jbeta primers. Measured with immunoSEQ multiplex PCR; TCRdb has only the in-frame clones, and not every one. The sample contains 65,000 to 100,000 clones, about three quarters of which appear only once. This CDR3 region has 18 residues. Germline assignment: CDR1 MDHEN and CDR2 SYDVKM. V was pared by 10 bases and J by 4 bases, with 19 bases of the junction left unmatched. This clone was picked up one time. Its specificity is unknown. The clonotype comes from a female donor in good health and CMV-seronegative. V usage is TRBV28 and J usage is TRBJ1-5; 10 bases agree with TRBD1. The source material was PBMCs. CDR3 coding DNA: TGTGCCACCACAGTTTATGGGACAGGGGCCTCTTTTAATCAGCCCCAGCATTTT. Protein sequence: CATTVYGTGASFNQPQHF.